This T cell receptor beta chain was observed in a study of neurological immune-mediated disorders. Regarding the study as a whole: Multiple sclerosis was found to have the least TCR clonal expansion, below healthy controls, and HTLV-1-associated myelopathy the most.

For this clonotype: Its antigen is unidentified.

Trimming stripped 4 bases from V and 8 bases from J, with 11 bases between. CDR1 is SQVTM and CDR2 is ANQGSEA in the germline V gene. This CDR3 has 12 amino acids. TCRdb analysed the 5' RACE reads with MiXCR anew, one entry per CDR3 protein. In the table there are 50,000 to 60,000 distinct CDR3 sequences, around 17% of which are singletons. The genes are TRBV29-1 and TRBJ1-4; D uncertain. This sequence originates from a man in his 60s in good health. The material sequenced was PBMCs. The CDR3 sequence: CSVGRDCEKLFF. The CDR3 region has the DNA TGCAGCGTTGGGAGGGATTGCGAAAAACTGTTTTTT.